This T cell receptor beta chain was found in a study of post-analysis software for immune sequencing data (dated by TCRdb to 2013 to 2016). Background on the whole study: Disease courses on record covered relapsing-remitting, secondary progressive and progressive-relapsing multiple sclerosis, though some patients had no subtype annotation. A subset of samples was prepared in parallel using single-end sample barcoding, then pooled and co-amplified after Illumina adapter ligation. The patient repertoires were compared against roughly 12 previously published healthy control repertoires obtained from donors aged roughly 6 to 26 years. The paper as a whole reports these results and caveats: Compared with controls, multiple sclerosis patients had significantly lower normalized Chao1 diversity, a finding suggesting substantial peripheral T-cell clonal expansion. About five TRBV segments, including TRBV5-6, TRBV5-1 and TRBV20-1, were significantly more frequent in patients than controls. The multiple sclerosis patient group was slightly younger than the control group. Direct clustering with F measure showed strong co-clustering of samples prepared in the same batch, prompting a batch-effect correction.

To demonstrate the VDJtools post-analysis software, TCR beta repertoires were profiled from the peripheral blood of about 13 young patients with multiple sclerosis. The multiple sclerosis patients were children and adolescents ranging in age from about 6 to 17 years. In the germline V gene (reference sequence), CDR1 corresponds to SEHNR and CDR2 to FQNEAQ. The CDR3 covers 16 residues, taking in both the cysteine and the phenylalanine. CDR3 DNA only is kept here, 48 bases in frame from base 1. Germline trimming amounts to 5 bases on V and 1 base on J, with 6 as the count of junction bases outside the gene matches. On this clonotype itself: Its antigen specificity is not known. No clone much larger than this one lies a single base away; base qualities are absent.

Library prep was done by PCR. Reads for this sample came from an Illumina HiSeq 2500. Unique molecular identifiers were incorporated into TCR beta cDNA libraries to reduce PCR and sequencing biases. Some 500,000 cDNA molecules were obtained per 1 to 10 million input T cells, so each molecule approximated one T cell. The patient libraries were prepared and sequenced using the same protocol as the earlier healthy control dataset. Within a given batch, samples were prepared together, multiplexed and sequenced on the same HiSeq lane. In the authors' own workflow: Raw barcoded reads were processed with MIGEC, and single-read molecular identifier groups were discarded before consensus assembly and CDR3 extraction. VDJtools was used for post-analysis of the clonotype tables, and diversity was normalized by down-sampling every dataset to the size of the smallest sample. To correct batch-related cross-sample contamination, repertoire overlap clustering matched CDR3 amino acid sequences but not nucleotide sequences. TCRdb reworked the public reads: Q25 trimming with fastp, MiXCR clone assembly, productive beta chains retained. CDR3 protein sequences are deduplicated, and each keeps its most common genes and DNA. Clone size and V and J calls follow TCRdb, not the original study. Here the sample has over 700,000 distinct CDR3 sequences; roughly 27% occur a single time. The ten largest clones add up to approximately 0.6% of the sample.

The sequence was obtained from a girl aged 5 to 17 with multiple sclerosis. The sequenced sample consisted of blood. The V gene is TRBV7-9 and the J gene is TRBJ2-3, and TRBD2 aligns with 10 junction nucleotides. The sequenced DNA: TGTGCCAGCAGCACCGTAGCGGGGGGAGGCACAGATACGCAGTATTTT. This gives the protein CASSTVAGGGTDTQYF.